One and the same sample provided the 19 T cell receptor beta chains below, sequenced in a study of blood T cells in healthy people across ages. Sample-barcoded 5' priming and a J-beta primer mix drove a second PCR of about 6 to 12 cycles. TCRdb re-derived calls from the 5' RACE reads in MiXCR, one entry per CDR3 protein. The table lists approximately 800,000 distinct CDR3 sequences, approximately 35% of them singletons. The material sequenced was blood. All receptors come from a man aged 18-30 years in good health.

This chain uses TRBV2 with TRBJ2-1; D is unresolved. This CDR3 region has 14 residues. Germline CDR1 is SNHLY and CDR2 is FYNNEI. V dropped 5 bases and J dropped 8 bases, with 16 bases sitting between them. Here the CDR3 reads CASSPLTTMDEQFF. For the CDR3, the DNA is TGTGCCAGCAGTCCTCTAACTACAATGGATGAGCAGTTCTTC.

This clonotype appeared a few times. Here the CDR3 reads CASSLVGAVNTEAFF. The CDR3 DNA reads as TGTGCCAGCAGCTTAGTAGGGGCTGTGAACACTGAAGCTTTCTTT. The rearrangement uses TRBV7-3 and TRBJ1-1, with D possibly TRBD1 on 5 matching bases. Germline assignment: CDR1 SGHTA and CDR2 FQGTGA. The CDR3 has 15 amino acids. With 2 bases removed from V and 0 bases from J, the gap between germline ends came to 10 bases.

This clonotype was seen only a few times. The rearrangement uses TRBV7-8 and TRBJ2-1; D possibly corresponds to TRBD1 (6 bases). Looked up from germline, CDR1 is SGHVS and CDR2 is FQNEAQ. The CDR3 covers 16 residues. With 2 bases removed from V and 0 bases from J, the gap between germline ends came to 11 bases. CDR3 region: CASSLRGGDSYNEQFF. The DNA for the CDR3 is TGTGCCAGCAGCTTAAGAGGGGGTGACTCCTACAATGAGCAGTTCTTC.

As concerns this clonotype: The junction does not match germline at one end; this may be a read error. This chain joins TRBV7-9 and TRBJ2-7; 7 positions match TRBD2. In germline, CDR1 is SEHNR, CDR2 FQNEAQ (reference sequence). There are 12 residues in the CDR3. Written as DNA, the CDR3 is TGTGCCAGCAGCCTAGCGGACGACGAGCAGTACTTC. Encoded protein: CASSLADDEQYF.

This clonotype showed up just a few times. The chain couples TRBV20-1 to TRBJ1-2; the match to TRBD1 covers 7 bases. The V gene end was trimmed by 4 bases and the J gene end by 0 bases; junction bases not matched to a gene: 5. The CDR3 totals 14 residues. Germline V gene lookup returns CDR1 DFQATT and CDR2 SNEGSKA (reference sequence). DNA for the CDR3: TGCAGTGCTAAAACAGGGGAAGCTAACTATGGCTACACCTTC. This codes for CSAKTGEANYGYTF.

This clonotype was seen a handful of times. The rearrangement links TRBV12-3 or TRBV12-4 to TRBJ1-1, with D unclear. The germline V and J ends were trimmed by 3 bases and 5 bases, with 7 bases remaining between them. The CDR3 spans 12 residues. The DNA of the CDR3 is TGTGCCAGCAGTTTTTCTATGACTGAAGCTTTCTTT. It is translated as CASSFSMTEAFF.

The table lists this clonotype with a few counts. The chain is built from TRBV6-5 and TRBJ2-1; 11 positions match TRBD2. The CDR3 runs to 16 residues. V shed 0 bases and J 7 bases; nucleotides not matched to a gene: 5. CDR1 MNHEY and CDR2 SVGAGI come from the germline V gene. In DNA form, the CDR3 reads TGTGCCAGCAGTTACTCGATTAGACTAGCGGGAAATGAGCAGTTCTTC. This sequence encodes CASSYSIRLAGNEQFF.

The gene calls are TRBV12-5 and TRBJ2-3, with a weak D call TRBD2 (6 bases). Trimming stripped 5 bases from V and 0 bases from J, with 18 bases between. The germline CDR1 and CDR2 sequences are LGHNT and FRNRAP. This CDR3 spans 17 amino acids. CDR3 residues: CASGPPEWGTSTDTQYF. CDR3 DNA sequence: TGTGCTAGTGGTCCCCCCGAGTGGGGGACTAGCACAGATACGCAGTATTTT.

V is TRBV12-3 or TRBV12-4 and J is TRBJ1-5; D is ambiguous. V was clipped by 2 bases and J by 4 bases, with 6 bases between them. CDR3 size: 13 residues. The CDR3 sequence: CASSLRRNQPQHF. CDR3 sequence (DNA): TGTGCCAGCAGTTTAAGGAGGAATCAGCCCCAGCATTTT.

This clonotype was detected a few times. CDR3 residues: CASKWEGRSYNEQYF. The CDR3, as DNA: TGTGCCAGCAAGTGGGAGGGCCGCTCCTACAATGAGCAGTACTTC. The chain recombines TRBV10-3 with TRBJ2-1, with 7 bases fitting TRBD2. TRBJ2-7 matches the DNA end more closely, so the J call is doubtful. The CDR3 totals 15 residues. Germline lookup yields CDR1 ENHRY and CDR2 SYGVKD.

The V and J genes are TRBV5-1 and TRBJ2-1; possible D gene TRBD1, 6 bases. Trimming removed 3 bases at V and 10 bases at J, with 17 bases between. The length of the CDR3 is 14 residues. CDR1 and CDR2 from the germline V gene are SGHRS and YFSETQ. Written as DNA, the CDR3 is TGCGCCAGCAGCTCAGGCAGGGGACCCTACGAGCAGTTCTTC. The encoded protein is CASSSGRGPYEQFF.

The chain carries TRBV7-2 and TRBJ2-7; D is undetermined. V was pared by 1 base and J by 7 bases, with 8 bases between. There are 12 residues in the CDR3. Germline lookup yields CDR1 SGHTA and CDR2 FQGNSA. For the CDR3, the DNA is TGTGCCAGCAGCTTAGAGATAGGGGAGCAGTACTTC. It encodes CASSLEIGEQYF.

V gene TRBV10-1 combines with J gene TRBJ2-5; 9 bases are shared with TRBD1. Germline trimming cut 4 bases from V and 4 bases from J; bases unmatched to any gene: 7. The CDR3 consists of 15 residues. Germline values: CDR1 WNHNN, CDR2 SYGVQD (reference sequence). CDR3 DNA: TGCGCCAGCAGTGCCGGGACAGGGTTCCTAGAGACCCAGTACTTC. Translated, it gives CASSAGTGFLETQYF.

This clonotype was seen a few times. The gene calls are TRBV29-1 and TRBJ2-7; 11 bases are a match to TRBD1. The CDR3 spans 16 residues. In germline, CDR1 is SQVTM, CDR2 ANQGSEA. The trim removed 2 bases at V and 9 bases at J, leaving 15 bases unmatched. This chain's CDR3 is CSVETRTGGPARSQYF. Here the CDR3 DNA reads TGCAGCGTTGAAACCAGGACAGGGGGCCCCGCTCGCTCGCAGTACTTC.

A few counts support this clonotype. The gene calls are TRBV20-1 and TRBJ2-2; D not resolved. Trimming took 0 bases from V and 0 from J, leaving 11 bases between them. Looked up from germline, CDR1 is DFQATT and CDR2 is SNEGSKA (reference sequence). This CDR3 spans 16 amino acids. The CDR3 DNA is TGCAGTGCTAGAGAGGTCCAGGACGCGAACACCGGGGAGCTGTTTTTT. Protein: CSAREVQDANTGELFF.

This chain links TRBV9 with TRBJ2-1; possible D gene TRBD1, 5 bases. This CDR3 contains 14 residues. With 3 bases removed from V and 5 bases from J, the gap between germline ends came to 12 bases. Germline V gene sequence: CDR1 SGDLS, CDR2 YYNGEE. In DNA form, the CDR3 reads TGTGCCAGCAGCGCTGTGGGGCCTAACAATGAGCAGTTCTTC. Translated, it gives CASSAVGPNNEQFF. The complete variable domain, with remaining parts taken from reference TRBV9 and TRBJ2-1, reads DSGVTQTPKHLITATGQRVTLRCSPRSGDLSVYWYQQSLDQGLQFLIQYYNGEERAKGNILERFSAQQFPDLHSELNLSSLELGDSALYFCASSAVGPNNEQFFGPGTRLTVL.

The chain has TRBV3-1 and TRBJ2-5; maybe TRBD1 (6 bases). Trimming removed 0 bases at V and 4 bases at J, with 12 bases between. Germline loops: CDR1 LGHDT, CDR2 YNNKEL (reference sequence). This CDR3 region has 15 residues. CDR3 nucleotides: TGTGCCAGCAGCCAAGAAGGTCGGACAGCAGAGACCCAGTACTTC. Translation gives CASSQEGRTAETQYF.

This clonotype was picked up a small number of times. CDR3 loop: CASSQEARGNNSPLHF. DNA of the CDR3: TGCGCCAGCAGCCAAGAGGCGAGGGGGAATAATTCACCCCTCCACTTT. V usage is TRBV4-3 and J usage is TRBJ1-6; D may be TRBD1 (6 bases). This CDR3 has 16 amino acids. Germline assignment: CDR1 LGHNA and CDR2 YSLEER. Deletions cut 0 bases from V and 5 bases from J, with 11 bases between.

The chain has TRBV25-1 and TRBJ2-7, with D possibly being TRBD1 or TRBD2 (5 bases each). The closer fit of TRBJ2-5 to the DNA end suggests the J call may be wrong. Germline V gives CDR1 MGHDK, CDR2 SYGVNS. The CDR3 runs to 14 residues. The CDR3 nucleotides read TGTGCCAGCAGTCTACCGGGGACGGGGGAGACCCAGTACTTC. Amino acids: CASSLPGTGETQYF.